The rows below give T cell receptor beta chains drawn from one sample of a study of blood T cell repertoires in COVID-19. Using immunoSEQ multiplex PCR, the repertoire was profiled, and TCRdb retains in-frame clones only, with some absent. Here the sample spans approximately 50,000 clones, around 86% being singletons. Source material: peripheral blood. All receptors come from a human donor in a cohort sampled during active COVID-19. CDR3s include the opening cysteine and the closing phenylalanine or tryptophan. D genes are given only for firm matches. Only part of the rows carry a size: once, few, many, or a class if the clone is expanded.

D	V	J	size	CDR3	DNA
TRBD2	TRBV5-4	TRBJ2-7	-	CASSSGTSDSYEQYF	TGTGCCAGCAGCTCCGGGACTAGCGACTCCTACGAGCAGTACTTC
-	TRBV24-1	TRBJ2-1	-	CATSDLTGVGGNEQFF	TGTGCCACCAGTGATCTTACAGGGGTTGGGGGGAATGAGCAGTTCTTC
-	TRBV4-2	TRBJ1-5	-	CASSPEGHGSNQPQHF	TGTGCCAGCAGCCCAGAGGGACACGGAAGCAATCAGCCCCAGCATTTT
-	TRBV2	TRBJ1-5	-	CASSDLGHGNQPQHF	TGTGCCAGCAGTGATTTGGGGCATGGCAATCAGCCCCAGCATTTT
TRBD2	TRBV6-6	TRBJ2-7	-	CASKTTSGSYEQYF	TGTGCCAGCAAAACGACTAGCGGGAGTTACGAGCAGTACTTC
-	TRBV30	TRBJ1-6	-	CAWSEGGLNSPLHF	TGTGCCTGGAGTGAGGGAGGGTTAAATTCACCCCTCCACTTT
TRBD1	TRBV29-1	TRBJ1-5	-	CSVSRGVNQPQHF	TGCAGCGTTAGCAGGGGGGTAAATCAGCCCCAGCATTTT
-	TRBV14	TRBJ1-1	-	CASSPNIGAVGTEAFF	TGTGCCAGCAGCCCAAACATAGGGGCCGTAGGCACTGAAGCTTTCTTT
-	TRBV6-5	TRBJ1-5	-	CASSPIGRPQHF	TGTGCCAGCAGTCCAATTGGCAGGCCCCAGCATTTT
TRBD1	TRBV25-1	TRBJ2-7	-	CASSTGTGAYEQYF	TGTGCCAGCAGTACCGGGACAGGGGCCTACGAGCAGTACTTC
-	TRBV19	TRBJ2-1	once	CASSINTQALEQFF	TGTGCCAGTAGTATTAATACACAGGCGCTTGAGCAGTTCTTC
TRBD2	TRBV6-5	TRBJ2-1	-	CASSPGLAVEQFF	TGTGCCAGCAGCCCCGGACTAGCGGTTGAGCAGTTCTTC
-	TRBV30	TRBJ1-2	-	CAWRGEGWPNYGYTF	TGTGCCTGGAGAGGGGAGGGGTGGCCTAACTATGGCTACACCTTC
TRBD2	TRBV7-2	TRBJ2-5	-	CASSLAILTSGSLKGTQYF	TGTGCCAGCAGCTTAGCTATATTGACTAGCGGGAGCTTGAAGGGGACCCAGTACTTC
-	TRBV6-5	TRBJ2-5	-	CASSPGEETQYF	TGTGCCAGCAGTCCAGGGGAAGAGACCCAGTACTTC
TRBD2	TRBV9	TRBJ2-3	-	CASSVRNSGTDTQYF	TGTGCCAGCAGCGTACGTAATAGCGGGACAGATACGCAGTATTTT
-	TRBV3-1/TRBV3-2	TRBJ2-7	few	CASSQGDTHSYEQYF	TGTGCCAGCAGCCAAGGGGACACCCATTCCTACGAGCAGTACTTC
-	TRBV4-2	TRBJ1-4	few	CASSQGTDGDNEKLFF	TGTGCCAGCAGCCAAGGGACAGATGGGGATAATGAAAAACTGTTTTTT
TRBD1	TRBV6-2/TRBV6-3	TRBJ2-7	few	CASSHTGGEQYF	TGTGCCAGCAGCCACACAGGGGGCGAGCAGTACTTC
-	TRBV27	TRBJ1-6	-	CASSFEVYPNNSPLHF	TGTGCCAGCAGTTTCGAGGTGTACCCTAATAATTCACCCCTCCACTTT
-	TRBV7-2	TRBJ1-6	-	CASSLRQANSPLHF	TGTGCCAGCAGCTTAAGACAGGCTAATTCACCCCTCCACTTT
TRBD1	TRBV19	TRBJ2-7	few	CASSTLRDRPYEQYF	TGTGCCAGTAGCACCTTAAGGGACAGGCCCTACGAGCAGTACTTC
-	TRBV5-1	TRBJ1-1	-	CASSSQGWRMNTEAFF	TGCGCCAGCAGCTCCCAGGGTTGGCGGATGAACACTGAAGCTTTCTTT
TRBD2	TRBV10-1	TRBJ2-7	-	CASSEGTRRLYF	TGCGCCAGCAGTGAGGGGACTAGGAGGCTGTACTTC
-	TRBV5-1	TRBJ2-5	-	CASSPGDQETQYF	TGCGCCAGCAGCCCAGGGGACCAAGAGACCCAGTACTTC
-	TRBV18	TRBJ1-1	-	CASSRGQVRNTEAFF	TGTGCCAGCTCCCGGGGACAAGTAAGGAACACTGAAGCTTTCTTT
-	TRBV4-2	TRBJ2-1	-	CASRGGGFNEQFF	TGTGCCAGCCGTGGCGGAGGGTTCAATGAGCAGTTCTTC
-	TRBV6-5	TRBJ2-7	-	CASSSTSNRGEQYF	TGTGCCAGCAGTTCGACCTCAAATCGGGGGGAGCAGTACTTC
-	TRBV28	TRBJ1-4	-	CASSSGTLGNEKLFF	TGTGCCAGCAGTTCTGGGACTCTCGGCAATGAAAAACTGTTTTTT
TRBD1	TRBV6-6	TRBJ2-7	-	CASSSDRASYEQYF	TGTGCCAGCAGTTCCGACAGGGCTTCCTACGAGCAGTACTTC
-	TRBV19	TRBJ1-1	-	CASSIGGLGTEAFF	TGTGCCAGTAGTATTGGAGGGCTGGGCACTGAAGCTTTCTTT
TRBD1	TRBV5-1	TRBJ2-7	-	CASSLGGTALEEQYF	TGCGCCAGCAGCTTGGGTGGGACAGCTCTCGAAGAGCAGTACTTC
-	TRBV28	TRBJ2-7	-	CASSLSGHPYEQYF	TGTGCCAGCAGTTTATCAGGGCACCCTTACGAGCAGTACTTC
-	TRBV5-1	TRBJ2-6	-	CASSLGPGSGANVLTF	TGCGCCAGCAGCTTGGGTCCAGGGTCGGGGGCCAACGTCCTGACTTTC
TRBD2	TRBV4-1	TRBJ2-7	-	CASSLQLAGGTYEQYF	TGCGCCAGCAGCCTCCAACTAGCGGGAGGCACCTACGAGCAGTACTTC
TRBD2	TRBV2	TRBJ2-7	-	CASSDSSGRLGEQYF	TGTGCCAGCAGTGACTCTAGCGGGAGGCTCGGCGAGCAGTACTTC
-	TRBV7-2	TRBJ2-7	-	CASSLAQPWTAHYEQYF	TGTGCCAGCAGCTTAGCGCAGCCGTGGACAGCGCACTACGAGCAGTACTTC
-	TRBV10-3	TRBJ1-2	-	CAISSGANYGYTF	TGTGCCATCAGTTCTGGGGCAAACTATGGCTACACCTTC
-	TRBV6-5	TRBJ2-1	-	CASSSYSTPRINEQFF	TGTGCCAGCAGTTCGTACTCTACCCCTCGTATCAATGAGCAGTTCTTC
TRBD1	TRBV3-1/TRBV3-2	TRBJ1-1	few	CASSQDRANTEAFF	TGTGCCAGCAGCCAGGACAGGGCCAACACTGAAGCTTTCTTT
-	TRBV5-1	TRBJ2-7	-	CASSLGQFVSEQYF	TGCGCCAGCAGCTTGGGGCAGTTCGTCTCCGAGCAGTACTTC
-	TRBV10-2	TRBJ2-1	-	CASSESLRSKHNEQFF	TGCGCCAGCAGTGAGTCCTTGAGGAGCAAACACAATGAGCAGTTCTTC
-	TRBV4-1	TRBJ1-1	-	CASSIPQGFAEAFF	TGCGCCAGCAGCATACCCCAGGGGTTCGCTGAAGCTTTCTTT
-	TRBV30	TRBJ2-7	-	CAWSLGGNEQYF	TGTGCCTGGAGTCTCGGGGGTAACGAGCAGTACTTC
-	TRBV25-1	TRBJ2-2	-	CASILQGFTGELFF	TGTGCCAGCATTTTGCAGGGGTTCACCGGGGAGCTGTTTTTT